The clone carrying this TCR beta chain came up a few times. Its antigen is currently unknown. cDNA libraries of TCR beta carried unique molecular identifiers. T cells numbering about 0.85 to 10 million yielded cDNA molecules that totaled roughly 0.5 million. TCRdb re-analysed the PCR reads in MiXCR, keeping a single row per CDR3 protein. The sample has roughly 540,000 distinct CDR3 sequences, around a third seen once. Germline values: CDR1 SGHRS, CDR2 YFSETQ. CDR3 length equals 13 residues. V was trimmed by 4 bases and J by 2 bases, leaving 8 bases between them. This entry is derived from a study of post-analysis software for immune sequencing data. Findings and caveats of the study: Five or six TRBV segments were significantly more frequent in patients than in controls. TRBV5-6, TRBV5-1 and TRBV20-1 were among these segments.

This receptor was identified in a girl under 18 with multiple sclerosis. This rearrangement joins TRBV5-1 to TRBJ2-3; D not resolved. Source material: blood. As DNA, the CDR3 is TGCGCCAGCAGCCAGACTGTCACAGATACGCAGTATTTT. Its translation is CASSQTVTDTQYF.